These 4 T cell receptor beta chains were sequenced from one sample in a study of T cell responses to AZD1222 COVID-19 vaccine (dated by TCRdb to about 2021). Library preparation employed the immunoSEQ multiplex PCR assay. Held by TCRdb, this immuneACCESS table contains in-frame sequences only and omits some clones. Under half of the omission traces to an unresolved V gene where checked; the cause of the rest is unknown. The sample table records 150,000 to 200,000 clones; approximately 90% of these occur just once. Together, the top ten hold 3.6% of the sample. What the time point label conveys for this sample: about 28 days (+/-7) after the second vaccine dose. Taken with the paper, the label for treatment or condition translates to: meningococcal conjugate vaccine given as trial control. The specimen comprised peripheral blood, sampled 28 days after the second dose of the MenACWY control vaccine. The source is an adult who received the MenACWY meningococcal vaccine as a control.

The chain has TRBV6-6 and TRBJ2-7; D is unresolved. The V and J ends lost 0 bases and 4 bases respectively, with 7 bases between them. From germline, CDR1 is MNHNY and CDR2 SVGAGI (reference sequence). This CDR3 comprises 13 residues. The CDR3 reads CASSYSGIYEQYF. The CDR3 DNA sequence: TGTGCCAGCAGTTACTCAGGTATTTACGAGCAGTACTTC.

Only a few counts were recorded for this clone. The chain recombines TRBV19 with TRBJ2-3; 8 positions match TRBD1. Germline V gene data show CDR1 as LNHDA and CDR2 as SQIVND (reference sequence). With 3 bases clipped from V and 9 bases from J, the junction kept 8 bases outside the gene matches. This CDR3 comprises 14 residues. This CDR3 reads CASSIGQGAGTQYF. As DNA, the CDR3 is TGTGCCAGTAGTATCGGACAGGGCGCAGGAACGCAGTATTTT.

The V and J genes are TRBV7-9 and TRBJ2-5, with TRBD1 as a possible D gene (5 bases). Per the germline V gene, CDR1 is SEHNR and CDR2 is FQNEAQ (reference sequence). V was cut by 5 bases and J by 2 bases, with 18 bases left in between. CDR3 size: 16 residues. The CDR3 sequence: CASSPGQGARQETQYF. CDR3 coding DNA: TGTGCCAGCAGCCCAGGACAAGGCGCAAGGCAAGAGACCCAGTACTTC.

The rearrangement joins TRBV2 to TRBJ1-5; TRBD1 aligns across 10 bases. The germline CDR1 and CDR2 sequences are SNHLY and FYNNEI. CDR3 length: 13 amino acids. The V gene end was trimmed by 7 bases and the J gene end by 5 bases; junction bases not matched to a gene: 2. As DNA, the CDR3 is TGTGCCAGCAAAGGGACAGGGGATCAGCCCCAGCATTTT. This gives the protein CASKGTGDQPQHF.